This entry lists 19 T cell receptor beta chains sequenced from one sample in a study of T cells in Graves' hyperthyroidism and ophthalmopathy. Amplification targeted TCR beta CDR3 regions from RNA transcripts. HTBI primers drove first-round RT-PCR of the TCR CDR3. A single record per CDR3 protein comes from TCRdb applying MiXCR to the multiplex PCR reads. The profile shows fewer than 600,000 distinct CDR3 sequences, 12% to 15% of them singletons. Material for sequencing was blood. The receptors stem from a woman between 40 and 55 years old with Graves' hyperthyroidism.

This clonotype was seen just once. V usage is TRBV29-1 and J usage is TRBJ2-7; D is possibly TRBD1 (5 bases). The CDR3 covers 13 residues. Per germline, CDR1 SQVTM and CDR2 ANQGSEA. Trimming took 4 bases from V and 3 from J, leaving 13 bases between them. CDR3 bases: TGCAGCGTTGTTTCACAGGAATACTACGAGCAGTACTTC. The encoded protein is CSVVSQEYYEQYF.

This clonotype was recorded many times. The CDR3 here is CASRPLGSGSSYEQYF. The CDR3, as DNA: TGTGCCAGCAGGCCATTAGGTTCCGGGAGCTCCTACGAGCAGTACTTC. The chain recombines TRBV28 with TRBJ2-7; weak D call: TRBD2 (6 bases). Trimming took 6 bases from V and 0 from J, leaving 18 bases between them. CDR1 is MDHEN and CDR2 is SYDVKM in the germline V gene. The CDR3 runs 16 residues.

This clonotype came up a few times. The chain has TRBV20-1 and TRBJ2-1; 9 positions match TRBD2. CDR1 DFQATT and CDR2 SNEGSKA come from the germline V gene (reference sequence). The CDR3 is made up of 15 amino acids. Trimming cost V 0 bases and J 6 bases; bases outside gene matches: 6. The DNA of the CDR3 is TGCAGTGCTAGAGATTGGACTAGCGTGAGCAATGAGCAGTTCTTC. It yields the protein CSARDWTSVSNEQFF.

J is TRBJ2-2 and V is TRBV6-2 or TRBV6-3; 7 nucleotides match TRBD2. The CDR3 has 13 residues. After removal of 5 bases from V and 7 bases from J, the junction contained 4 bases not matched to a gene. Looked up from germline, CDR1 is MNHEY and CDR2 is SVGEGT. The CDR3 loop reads CASSRRESGELFF. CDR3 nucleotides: TGTGCCAGCAGTAGGCGGGAGAGCGGGGAGCTGTTTTTT.

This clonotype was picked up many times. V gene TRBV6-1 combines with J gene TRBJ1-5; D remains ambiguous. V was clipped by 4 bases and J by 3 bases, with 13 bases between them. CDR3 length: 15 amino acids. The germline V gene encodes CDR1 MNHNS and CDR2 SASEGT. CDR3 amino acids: CASSGRVSYNQPQHF. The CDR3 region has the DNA TGTGCCAGCAGTGGCCGGGTGTCTTACAATCAGCCCCAGCATTTT.

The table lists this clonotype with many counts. The CDR3 sequence is CSVRDGHNEQFF. The CDR3 bases are TGCAGCGTCCGGGACGGACACAATGAGCAGTTCTTC. V gene TRBV29-1 combines with J gene TRBJ2-1; D is perhaps TRBD1 or TRBD2 (5 bases each). The germline V and J ends were trimmed by 6 bases and 5 bases, with 11 bases remaining between them. Looked up from germline, CDR1 is SQVTM and CDR2 is ANQGSEA. The CDR3 contains 12 residues.

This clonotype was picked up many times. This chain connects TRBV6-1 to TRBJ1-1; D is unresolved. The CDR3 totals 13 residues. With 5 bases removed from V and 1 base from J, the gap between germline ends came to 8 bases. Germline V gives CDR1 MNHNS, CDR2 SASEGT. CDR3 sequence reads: CASSSHKNTEAFF. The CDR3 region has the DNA TGTGCCAGCAGTTCACACAAGAACACTGAAGCTTTCTTT.

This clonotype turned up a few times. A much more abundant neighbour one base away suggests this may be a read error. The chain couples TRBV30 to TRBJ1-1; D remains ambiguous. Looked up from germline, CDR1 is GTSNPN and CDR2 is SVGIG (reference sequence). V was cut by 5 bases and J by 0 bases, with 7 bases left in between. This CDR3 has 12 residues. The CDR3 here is CAWGELNTEAFF. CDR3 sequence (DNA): TGTGCCTGGGGTGAGCTGAACACTGAAGCTTTCTTT.

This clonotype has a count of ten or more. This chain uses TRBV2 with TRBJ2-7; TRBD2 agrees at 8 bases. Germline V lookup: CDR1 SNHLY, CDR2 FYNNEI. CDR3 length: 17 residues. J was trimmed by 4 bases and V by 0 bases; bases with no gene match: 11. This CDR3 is CASSEALMAGGSYEQYF. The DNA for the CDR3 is TGTGCCAGCAGTGAAGCGCTTATGGCGGGAGGATCATACGAGCAGTACTTC.

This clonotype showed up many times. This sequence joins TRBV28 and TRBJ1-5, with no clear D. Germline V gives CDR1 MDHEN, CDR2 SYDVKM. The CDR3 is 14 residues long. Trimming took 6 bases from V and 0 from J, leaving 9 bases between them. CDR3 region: CASRTQISNQPQHF. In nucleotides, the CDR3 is TGTGCCAGCAGGACTCAGATTAGCAATCAGCCCCAGCATTTT.

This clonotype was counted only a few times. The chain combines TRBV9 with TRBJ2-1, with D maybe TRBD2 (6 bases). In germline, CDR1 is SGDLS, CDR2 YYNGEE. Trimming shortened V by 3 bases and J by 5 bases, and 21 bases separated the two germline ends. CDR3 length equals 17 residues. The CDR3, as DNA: TGTGCCAGCAGCGGAGGGTTTGAGCGGGTAATCGACAATGAGCAGTTCTTC. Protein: CASSGGFERVIDNEQFF.

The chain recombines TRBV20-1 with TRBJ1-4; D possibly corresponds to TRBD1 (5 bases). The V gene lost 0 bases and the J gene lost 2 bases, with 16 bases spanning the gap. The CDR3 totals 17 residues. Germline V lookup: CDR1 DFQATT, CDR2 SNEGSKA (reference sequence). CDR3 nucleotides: TGCAGTGCTAGAGAATTCCTAGAGCCAGGGACTAATGAAAAACTGTTTTTT. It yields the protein CSAREFLEPGTNEKLFF.

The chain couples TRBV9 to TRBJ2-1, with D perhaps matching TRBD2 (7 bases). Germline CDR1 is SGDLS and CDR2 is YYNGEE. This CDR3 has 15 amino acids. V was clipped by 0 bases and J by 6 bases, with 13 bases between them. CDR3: CASSVGGGGSNEQFF. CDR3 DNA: TGTGCCAGCAGCGTAGGGGGAGGGGGGAGCAATGAGCAGTTCTTC.

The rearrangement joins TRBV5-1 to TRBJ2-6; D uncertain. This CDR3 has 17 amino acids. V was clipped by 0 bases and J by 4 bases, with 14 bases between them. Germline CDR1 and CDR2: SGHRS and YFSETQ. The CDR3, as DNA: TGCGCCAGCAGCTTGGGGCCTCCCACGACGGGGGCCAACGTCCTGACTTTC. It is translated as CASSLGPPTTGANVLTF.

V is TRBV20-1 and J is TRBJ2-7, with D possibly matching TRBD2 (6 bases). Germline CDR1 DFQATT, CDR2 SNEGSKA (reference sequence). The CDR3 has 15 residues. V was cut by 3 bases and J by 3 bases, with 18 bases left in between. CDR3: CSASSTTSGLYEQYF. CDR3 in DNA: TGCAGTGCTAGTTCGACGACTAGTGGCCTCTACGAGCAGTACTTC.

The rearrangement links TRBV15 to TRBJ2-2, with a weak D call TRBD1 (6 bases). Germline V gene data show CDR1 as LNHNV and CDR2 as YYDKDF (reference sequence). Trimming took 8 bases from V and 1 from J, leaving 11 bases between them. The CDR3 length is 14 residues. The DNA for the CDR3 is TGTGCCACCGGGGGACAACGGAACACCGGGGAGCTGTTTTTT. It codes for CATGGQRNTGELFF.

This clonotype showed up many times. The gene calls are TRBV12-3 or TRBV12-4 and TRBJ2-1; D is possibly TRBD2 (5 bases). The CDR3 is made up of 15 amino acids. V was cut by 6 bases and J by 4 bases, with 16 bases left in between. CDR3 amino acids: CASRRAESSYNEQFF. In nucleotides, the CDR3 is TGTGCCAGCAGGCGAGCGGAGTCTAGTTACAATGAGCAGTTCTTC.

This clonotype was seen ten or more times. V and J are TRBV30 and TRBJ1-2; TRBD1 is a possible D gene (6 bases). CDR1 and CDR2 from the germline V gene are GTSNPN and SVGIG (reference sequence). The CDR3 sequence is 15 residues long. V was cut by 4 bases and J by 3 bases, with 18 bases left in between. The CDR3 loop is CAWTSPPGQDYGYTF. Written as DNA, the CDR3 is TGTGCCTGGACCAGTCCCCCGGGACAAGACTATGGCTACACCTTC.

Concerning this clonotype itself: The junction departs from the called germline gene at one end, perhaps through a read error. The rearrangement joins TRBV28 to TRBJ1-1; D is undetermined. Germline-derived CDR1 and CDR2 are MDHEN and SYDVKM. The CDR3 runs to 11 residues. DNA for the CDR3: TGTGCCAGCAGTTCCGGGGATGAAGCTTCCTTT. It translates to CASSSGDEASF.